This record looks at one T cell receptor (beta chain) sequence and its context. This clonotype is medium-sized (0.01 to 0.1%) in terms of sample share. Its recognized antigen is unknown. No much larger clonotype is one base removed from it; base qualities were not supplied. This record belongs to a study of spatial heterogeneity in lung cancer (dated by TCRdb to the late 2010s). Some background on the complete study: Beta-chain transcripts were consistently detected in greater numbers than alpha-chain transcripts, which likely reflects a higher abundance of beta-chain transcripts. In tumor regions, TCR transcript counts showed a strong correlation with a T cell transcriptional module score derived from matched bulk RNA-seq. In the raw uncorrected reads, each unique combination of TCR and UMI appeared more than ten times on average. The study quantitatively compared TCR alpha and beta repertoires across multiple tumor regions, matched nontumor lung and blood in non-small cell lung cancer. Nonsynonymous mutation counts, determined by whole-exome sequencing of tumor tissue, were related to TCR repertoire features. Both alpha and beta chains were TCR-sequenced in around 220 tumor regions, under 70 matched nontumor lung samples and some 50 PBMC samples obtained at surgery.

CDR1 SGHRS and CDR2 YFSETQ were looked up in the germline V gene. V loses 0 bases of germline sequence and J loses 1 base, and the interval between the two ends is 7 bases. The CDR3 holds 15 amino acids from the cysteine to the phenylalanine. CDR3 DNA is the only sequence kept; it has 45 bases, read in frame from the first base. The library was built by means of 5' RACE. The sequencing machine was a NextSeq 500. To allow correction of PCR and sequencing errors, the TCR library protocol tagged every TCR cDNA molecule with a unique molecular identifier. The study's own analysis went as follows. TCR identification, UMI-based error correction and CDR3 extraction were all carried out with Decombinator tools. Expanded TCRs were defined as those above a frequency of 2 per 1,000, corresponding to the top 1% of the tumor frequency distribution. Expanded tumor TCRs statistically deemed absent (corrected P<0.05) from at least one tumor region were classed as regional, and all other expanded tumor TCRs were classed as ubiquitous. Each repertoire was subsampled 100 times to 5,000 TCRs, after which Renyi diversity was computed with the R vegan package. CDR3 similarity networks were built from amino acid triplet string-kernel similarity, connecting CDR3s with pairwise similarity above 0.82. TCRdb ran its own pipeline on the public reads, namely fastp trimming at Q25 and MiXCR clone calling, and kept in-frame beta chains. For every CDR3 protein sequence, its rows merge into one entry that carries the most common genes and DNA. The V and J calls follow TCRdb's processing rather than the paper's. Across this sample there are approximately 9,000 distinct CDR3 sequences, with around 5% seen only once. The ten largest clones represent 11% of the sample.

In light of the paper, this sample's time point label describes: sample taken at primary tumor resection. Donors were some 78 patients with early-stage, untreated non-small cell lung cancer from the lung TRACERx cohort. For TCR sequencing, whole RNA was extracted from tumor and nontumor lung tissue, or from cryopreserved PBMC samples, and no cell sorting was done. Only patients for whom sufficient RNA was available from at least two tumor regions were selected for TCR sequencing. Before being selected, tumor and adjacent nontumor lung specimens were reviewed by a lung pathologist. Broader findings and caveats from the paper: The number of expanded intratumoral alpha and beta TCRs correlated with the tumor nonsynonymous mutation count. The count of ubiquitous expanded TCRs correlated with the count of ubiquitous nonsynonymous mutations, and the count of regional expanded TCRs correlated with the count of regional nonsynonymous mutations. Additional single-cell paired TCR alpha and beta sequencing was considered necessary to confirm, at a functional level, the hypothesis that regional TCRs recognize regional mutations. TCR-seq was estimated to cover only approximately 6.6% of tumor T cells for alpha chains and approximately 12% for beta chains.

Sequenced here: lung tumor tissue, sampled at surgery. The receptor was derived from a female donor with early-stage non-small cell lung cancer. The chain is encoded by TRBV5-1 joined to TRBJ2-2; the D gene cannot be resolved reliably. The sequenced DNA: TGCGCCAGCAGCTTGGGGACCTGGAACACCGGGGAGCTGTTTTTT. It codes for CASSLGTWNTGELFF.